These 30 T cell receptor beta chains originate from one sample sequenced in a study of control samples from healthy donors and cancer patients. The repertoire was sequenced with immunoSEQ multiplex PCR; TCRdb's copy has only in-frame clones and lacks some. In the table there are 150,000 to 200,000 clones, about 94% of which are singletons. Sequenced input: blood. The receptors originated from a woman aged 40 to 50 in good health.

V gene TRBV5-1 combines with J gene TRBJ1-5; possibly TRBD1 for D (5 bases). V shed 0 bases and J shed 0 bases, with 10 bases lying between them. Germline V lookup: CDR1 SGHRS, CDR2 YFSETQ. The CDR3 spans 16 residues. The CDR3 reads CASSLGGTDSNQPQHF. The CDR3 coding sequence is TGCGCCAGCAGCTTGGGGGGGACCGATAGCAATCAGCCCCAGCATTTT.

This sequence joins TRBV5-5 and TRBJ2-1; 13 bases map to TRBD2. Per the germline V gene, CDR1 is SGHKS and CDR2 is YYEKEE (reference sequence). The CDR3 totals 17 residues. J lost 0 bases, V lost 4 bases, and 4 bases had no gene match. The chain's CDR3 is CASSLRTSGSSYNEQFF. The CDR3 DNA reads as TGTGCCAGCAGCCTAAGGACTAGCGGGAGCTCCTACAATGAGCAGTTCTTC.

CDR3 nucleotides: TGTGCCAGTAGCCCGCGGCTTTGGGGTTACACTGGAAACACCATATATTTT. It encodes CASSPRLWGYTGNTIYF. The rearrangement uses TRBV19 and TRBJ1-3; D is uncertain. Germline assignment: CDR1 LNHDA and CDR2 SQIVND (reference sequence). The CDR3 runs to 17 residues. With 6 bases removed from V and 2 bases from J, the gap between germline ends came to 20 bases.

This chain connects TRBV18 to TRBJ2-7; tentatively, D is TRBD2 (6 bases). V was shortened by 3 bases and J by 0 bases, with 9 bases between the two germline ends. The CDR3 sequence is 14 residues long. Germline CDR1 is KGHSH and CDR2 is LQKENI. CDR3 region: CASSPSGGSYEQYF. The CDR3 DNA follows: TGTGCCAGCTCACCGTCCGGGGGCTCCTACGAGCAGTACTTC.

The count of this clone is one. The V call is TRBV5-5, the J call TRBJ2-7, with TRBD1 identical over 7 bases. V lost 4 bases to trimming and J lost 5 bases; unmatched junction nucleotides: 3. CDR1 SGHKS and CDR2 YYEKEE come from the germline V gene (reference sequence). The CDR3 runs to 12 residues. As DNA, the CDR3 is TGTGCCAGCAGCACCGGGACAGACGAGCAGTACTTC. It is translated as CASSTGTDEQYF.

The chain recombines TRBV2 with TRBJ2-7, with TRBD2 matching 8 bases. This CDR3 spans 15 amino acids. In germline, CDR1 is SNHLY, CDR2 FYNNEI. After removal of 4 bases from V and 0 bases from J, the junction contained 5 bases not matched to a gene. The CDR3 sequence: CASSVAGGLSYEQYF. In DNA form, the CDR3 reads TGTGCCAGCAGTGTGGCGGGGGGCCTCTCCTACGAGCAGTACTTC.

On this clone itself: The sample holds other DNA sequences that translate to the same CDR3. This chain uses TRBV19 with TRBJ1-5, with 8 bases identical to TRBD1. V shed 5 bases and J 4 bases; nucleotides not matched to a gene: 4. CDR1 and CDR2 from the germline V gene are LNHDA and SQIVND (reference sequence). CDR3 length equals 14 residues. CDR3 sequence (DNA): TGTGCCAGTAGTGTACAGGGGGGAAATCAGCCCCAGCATTTT. Translating gives CASSVQGGNQPQHF. Variable domain in full (rest from reference TRBV19 and TRBJ1-5): DGGITQSPKYLFRKEGQNVTLSCEQNLNHDAMYWYRQDPGQGLRLIYYSQIVNDFQKGDIAEGYSVSREKKESFPLTVTSAQKNPTAFYLCASSVQGGNQPQHFGDGTRLSIL.

This chain uses TRBV30 with TRBJ1-5, with no clear D. CDR1 and CDR2 from the germline V gene are GTSNPN and SVGIG (reference sequence). This CDR3 has 13 amino acids. Trimming removed 2 bases at V and 2 bases at J, with 7 bases between. The CDR3 spells CAWSLSGNQPQHF. Written as DNA, the CDR3 is TGTGCCTGGAGTCTATCTGGCAATCAGCCCCAGCATTTT. Full variable domain (rest looked up from reference TRBV30 and TRBJ1-5): SQTIHQWPATLVQPVGSPLSLECTVEGTSNPNLYWYRQAAGRGLQLLFYSVGIGQISSEVPQNLSASRPQDRQFILSSKKLLLSDSGFYLCAWSLSGNQPQHFGDGTRLSIL.

The rearrangement links TRBV7-2 to TRBJ2-1; the match to TRBD2 covers 9 bases. The ends lost 3 bases at V and 9 bases at J; junction bases unmatched: 9. Germline V CDR1 and CDR2: SGHTA, FQGNSA. The length of the CDR3 is 15 residues. The CDR3 is CASSLGLAVNSEQFF. In nucleotides, the CDR3 is TGTGCCAGCAGCTTGGGACTAGCTGTAAACAGTGAGCAGTTCTTC.

The genes are TRBV2 and TRBJ2-7; D is uncertain. The V gene's germline CDR1 is SNHLY and CDR2 FYNNEI. The CDR3 is 11 amino acids. V lost 10 bases to trimming and J lost 2 bases, with 9 bases between them. The CDR3 sequence: CATLKAYEQYF. The CDR3 DNA reads as TGTGCCACCCTTAAGGCCTACGAGCAGTACTTC. Filled out from reference TRBV2 and TRBJ2-7, the complete variable domain reads EPEVTQTPSHQVTQMGQEVILRCVPISNHLYFYWYRQILGQKVEFLVSFYNNEISEKSEIFDDQFSVERPDGSNFTLKIRSTKLEDSAMYFCATLKAYEQYFGPGTRLTVT.

The chain has TRBV6-5 and TRBJ1-5; tentatively, D is TRBD1 (6 bases). Trimming removed 1 base from V and 5 bases from J, with 9 bases in between. This CDR3 has 14 amino acids. CDR1 is MNHEY and CDR2 is SVGAGI in the germline V gene. The CDR3 coding sequence is TGTGCCAGCAGTTACTATGGGGGCGATCAGCCCCAGCATTTT. Residues: CASSYYGGDQPQHF.

The chain recombines TRBV5-4 with TRBJ2-5; tentative D call: TRBD2 (6 bases). The V gene's germline CDR1 is SGHNT and CDR2 YYREEE (reference sequence). V lost 0 bases and J 4 bases, leaving 13 bases between the germline ends. The CDR3 length is 15 residues. CDR3 in amino acids: CASSLGLGVRETQYF. CDR3 nucleotides: TGTGCCAGCAGCTTGGGACTAGGGGTTCGAGAGACCCAGTACTTC. Drawing the rest from reference TRBV5-4 and TRBJ2-5, the complete variable domain is ETGVTQSPTHLIKTRGQQVTLRCSSQSGHNTVSWYQQALGQGPQFIFQYYREEENGRGNFPPRFSGLQFPNYSSELNVNALELDDSALYLCASSLGLGVRETQYFGPGTRLLVL.

A note on this clone: The germline gene is not matched at one end of the junction; a read error may be the cause. CDR3 in amino acids: CASSLWTSGQGTFF. In nucleotides, the CDR3 is TGCGCCAGCAGCTTATGGACCTCGGGACAGGGAACGTTCTTT. The J gene is TRBJ1-4, the V gene TRBV5-1; 9 nucleotides match TRBD1. The CDR3 consists of 14 residues. The germline V gene has CDR1 SGHRS and CDR2 YFSETQ. Supplemented by reference TRBV5-1 and TRBJ1-4, the full variable domain reads KAGVTQTPRYLIKTRGQQVTLSCSPISGHRSVSWYQQTPGQGLQFLFEYFSETQRNKGNFPGRFSGRQFSNSRSEMNVSTLELGDSALYLCASSLWTSGQGTFFGSGTQLSVL.

This chain links TRBV3-1 (or the pseudogene TRBV3-2) with TRBJ2-5; D possibly corresponds to TRBD1 (6 bases). V lost 5 bases, J lost 5 bases, and 21 bases lay in between. Looked up from germline, CDR1 is LGHDT and CDR2 is YNNKEL (reference sequence). There are 16 residues in the CDR3. The chain's CDR3 is CASSAETQGFWETQYF. The DNA of the CDR3 is TGTGCCAGCAGCGCAGAGACACAGGGATTCTGGGAGACCCAGTACTTC.

This rearrangement joins TRBV7-2 to TRBJ2-1; D might be TRBD1 (5 bases). Looked up from germline, CDR1 is SGHTA and CDR2 is FQGNSA. The CDR3 spans 15 residues. The ends were cut back, 0 bases at V and 8 bases at J, with 14 bases in the middle. In DNA form, the CDR3 reads TGTGCCAGCAGCTTAGCCCCAGGGCAAGGGGATGAGCAGTTCTTC. Translated: CASSLAPGQGDEQFF. The full variable domain, completed using reference TRBV7-2 and TRBJ2-1, is GAGVSQSPSNKVTEKGKDVELRCDPISGHTALYWYRQSLGQGLEFLIYFQGNSAPDKSGLPSDRFSAERTGGSVSTLTIQRTQQEDSAVYLCASSLAPGQGDEQFFGPGTRLTVL.

The CDR3 bases are TGTGCCAGCAGCTTCCGGTGGCCCTCTAACTATGGCTACACCTTC. Translated, it gives CASSFRWPSNYGYTF. The chain joins TRBV5-4 to TRBJ1-2; the D is unclear. Per the germline V gene, CDR1 is SGHNT and CDR2 is YYREEE (reference sequence). The ends were cut back, 2 bases at V and 0 bases at J, with 11 bases in the middle. The CDR3 has 15 residues. Full variable domain (outside the CDR3, taken from reference TRBV5-4 and TRBJ1-2): ETGVTQSPTHLIKTRGQQVTLRCSSQSGHNTVSWYQQALGQGPQFIFQYYREEENGRGNFPPRFSGLQFPNYSSELNVNALELDDSALYLCASSFRWPSNYGYTFGSGTRLTVV.

The CDR3 spells CASSVGARGETQYF. For the CDR3, the DNA is TGTGCCAGCAGCGTAGGAGCAAGAGGAGAGACCCAGTACTTC. V and J are TRBV9 and TRBJ2-5; the D is unclear. The V end was cut by 0 bases, the J end by 4 bases, with 10 bases between. CDR1 SGDLS and CDR2 YYNGEE come from the germline V gene. This CDR3 has 14 residues.

This chain joins TRBV3-1 (or the pseudogene TRBV3-2) and TRBJ2-3, with 10 nucleotides matching TRBD1. The CDR3 has 14 amino acids. Germline assignment: CDR1 LGHDT and CDR2 YNNKEL (reference sequence). V dropped 8 bases and J dropped 4; count of bases not matched to a gene: 6. The CDR3, as DNA: TGTGCCAGCGCGGCGACAGGGGGCCCAGATACGCAGTATTTT. Translating gives CASAATGGPDTQYF.

V gene TRBV19 combines with J gene TRBJ1-1; possibly TRBD1 for D (6 bases). The CDR3 contains 15 residues. Germline values: CDR1 LNHDA, CDR2 SQIVND (reference sequence). Trimming pared 5 bases from V and 2 bases from J, leaving 15 bases between. The CDR3 DNA sequence: TGTGCCAGTAGTGCCCCACAGGGACCCAACACTGAAGCTTTCTTT. As protein: CASSAPQGPNTEAFF.

J is TRBJ1-6 and V is TRBV30, with 10 bases matching TRBD1. V lost 1 base, J lost 4 bases, and 7 bases stayed unmatched. Germline loops: CDR1 GTSNPN, CDR2 SVGIG (reference sequence). CDR3 length: 17 residues. CDR3 protein: CAWSARTGGSYNSPLHF. The CDR3, as DNA: TGTGCCTGGAGTGCCCGGACAGGGGGTTCGTATAATTCACCCCTCCACTTT.

This chain connects TRBV30 to TRBJ2-7, with 8 bases fitting TRBD2. This CDR3 spans 16 amino acids. Losses at the gene ends were 0 bases for V and 3 bases for J; bases not matched to a gene: 10. Germline V CDR1 and CDR2: GTSNPN, SVGIG (reference sequence). In DNA form, the CDR3 reads TGTGCCTGGAGTGTACGGGGGGGACCGGGGTTCTACGAGCAGTACTTC. Encoded protein: CAWSVRGGPGFYEQYF.

This chain links TRBV4-2 with TRBJ2-7; the D gene could be TRBD1 or TRBD2 (6 bases each). Germline-derived CDR1 and CDR2 are LGHNA and YNFKEQ. V dropped 1 base and J dropped 2 bases, with 12 bases sitting between them. The CDR3 loop spans 15 amino acids. CDR3 in amino acids: CASSQGPGATYEQYF. The DNA for the CDR3 is TGTGCCAGCAGCCAAGGGCCGGGGGCTACCTACGAGCAGTACTTC.

V gene TRBV5-1 combines with J gene TRBJ1-5; D is ambiguous. The V gene's germline CDR1 is SGHRS and CDR2 YFSETQ. V was trimmed by 1 base and J by 5 bases, leaving 7 bases between them. The CDR3 totals 13 residues. This chain's CDR3 is CASSLSGDQPQHF. CDR3 DNA sequence: TGCGCCAGCAGCTTGTCTGGGGATCAGCCCCAGCATTTT. Drawing the rest from reference TRBV5-1 and TRBJ1-5, the complete variable domain is KAGVTQTPRYLIKTRGQQVTLSCSPISGHRSVSWYQQTPGQGLQFLFEYFSETQRNKGNFPGRFSGRQFSNSRSEMNVSTLELGDSALYLCASSLSGDQPQHFGDGTRLSIL.

The CDR3 DNA is TGCGCCAGCAGCTTGGCTTTGGGACTAGCGGCACAAGAGACCCAGTACTTC. Its translation is CASSLALGLAAQETQYF. V gene TRBV5-1 combines with J gene TRBJ2-5, with 11 bases fitting TRBD2. Germline CDR1 reads SGHRS; CDR2 reads YFSETQ. V gave up 0 bases and J gave up 2 bases; unmatched junction bases: 6. The CDR3 runs to 17 residues.

This chain joins TRBV10-1 and TRBJ2-5; 7 positions match TRBD1. Unmatched junction bases numbered 1, after V lost 4 bases and J lost 2 bases. Germline CDR1 is WNHNN and CDR2 is SYGVQD (reference sequence). CDR3 length: 13 amino acids. CDR3 loop: CASSGGQQETQYF. As DNA, the CDR3 is TGCGCCAGCAGTGGGGGACAGCAAGAGACCCAGTACTTC.

J is TRBJ2-2 and V is TRBV19, with 7 bases fitting TRBD1. Unmatched junction bases numbered 4, after V lost 2 bases and J lost 4 bases. Germline V gene sequence: CDR1 LNHDA, CDR2 SQIVND (reference sequence). The CDR3 is 15 residues long. The chain's CDR3 is CASSIQGVGTGELFF. In nucleotides, the CDR3 is TGTGCCAGTAGTATACAGGGGGTCGGCACCGGGGAGCTGTTTTTT.

The chain links TRBV2 to TRBJ1-6; 7 nucleotides line up with TRBD1. V was clipped by 9 bases and J by 6 bases; unmatched bases: 11. The CDR3 has 15 amino acids. Germline V gene lookup returns CDR1 SNHLY and CDR2 FYNNEI. CDR3: CASERSGTVNSPLHF. The CDR3 DNA follows: TGTGCCAGTGAAAGATCCGGGACAGTTAATTCACCCCTCCACTTT.

The chain uses TRBV7-2 and TRBJ2-5; D remains unclear. V was trimmed by 1 base and J by 3 bases, leaving 6 bases between them. From germline, CDR1 is SGHTA and CDR2 FQGNSA. This CDR3 is built from 13 residues. CDR3 in amino acids: CASSLVTKETQYF. In DNA form, the CDR3 reads TGTGCCAGCAGCTTAGTGACAAAAGAGACCCAGTACTTC.

V and J are TRBV3-1 (or the pseudogene TRBV3-2) and TRBJ2-3, with 11 bases fitting TRBD2. Germline CDR1 and CDR2: LGHDT and YNNKEL (reference sequence). CDR3 length: 15 residues. The V gene end was trimmed by 6 bases and the J gene end by 4 bases; junction bases not matched to a gene: 6. The CDR3 DNA follows: TGTGCCAGCAGACCTAGCGGGGGGAGTTCAGATACGCAGTATTTT. Its protein is CASRPSGGSSDTQYF.

V is TRBV6-1 and J is TRBJ1-2; D remains ambiguous. Germline values: CDR1 MNHNS, CDR2 SASEGT. V shed 0 bases and J shed 3 bases, with 11 bases lying between them. The CDR3 runs 15 residues. The CDR3 region is CASSEAQNRYYGYTF. DNA of the CDR3: TGTGCCAGCAGTGAAGCGCAGAACAGATACTATGGCTACACCTTC.